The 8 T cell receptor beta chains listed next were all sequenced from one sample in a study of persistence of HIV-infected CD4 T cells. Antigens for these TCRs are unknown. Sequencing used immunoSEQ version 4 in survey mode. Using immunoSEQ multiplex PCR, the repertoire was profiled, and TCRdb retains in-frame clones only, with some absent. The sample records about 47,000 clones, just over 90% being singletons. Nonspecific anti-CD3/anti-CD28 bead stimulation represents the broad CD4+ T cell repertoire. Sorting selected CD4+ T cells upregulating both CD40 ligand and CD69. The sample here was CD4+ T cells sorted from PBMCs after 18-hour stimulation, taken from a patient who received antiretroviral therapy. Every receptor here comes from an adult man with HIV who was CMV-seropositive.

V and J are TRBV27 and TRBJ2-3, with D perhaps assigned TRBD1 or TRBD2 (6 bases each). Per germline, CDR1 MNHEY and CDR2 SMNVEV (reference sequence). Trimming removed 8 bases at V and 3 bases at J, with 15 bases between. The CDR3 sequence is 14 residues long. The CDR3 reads CASGALGGTDTQYF. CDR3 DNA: TGTGCCAGCGGCGCATTAGGGGGGACAGATACGCAGTATTTT.

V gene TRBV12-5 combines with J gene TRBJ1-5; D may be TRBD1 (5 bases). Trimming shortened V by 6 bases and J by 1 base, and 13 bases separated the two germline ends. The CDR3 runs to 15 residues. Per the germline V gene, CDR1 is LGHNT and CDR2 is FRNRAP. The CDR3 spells CASGGGGVSNQPQHF. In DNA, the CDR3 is TGTGCTAGTGGCGGCGGGGGGGTGAGCAATCAGCCCCAGCATTTT.

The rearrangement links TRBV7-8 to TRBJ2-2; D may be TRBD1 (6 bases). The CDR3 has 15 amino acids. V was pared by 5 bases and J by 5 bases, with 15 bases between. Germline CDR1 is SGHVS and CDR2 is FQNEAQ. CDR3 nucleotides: TGTGCCAGCAGCGTGGGGCGACAGGATACCGGGGAGCTGTTTTTT. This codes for CASSVGRQDTGELFF.

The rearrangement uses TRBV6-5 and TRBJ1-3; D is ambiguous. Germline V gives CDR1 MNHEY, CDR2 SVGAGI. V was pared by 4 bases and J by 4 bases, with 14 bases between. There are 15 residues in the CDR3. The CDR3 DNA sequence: TGTGCCAGCAGTTCCGCGGGGATATCAGGAAACACCATATATTTT. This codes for CASSSAGISGNTIYF.

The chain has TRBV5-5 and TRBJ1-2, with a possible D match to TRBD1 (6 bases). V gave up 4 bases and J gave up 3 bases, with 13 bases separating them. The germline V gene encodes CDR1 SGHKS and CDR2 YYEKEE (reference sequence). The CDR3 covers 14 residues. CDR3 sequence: CASSLTGNDYGYTF. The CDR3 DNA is TGTGCCAGCAGCCTCACAGGGAATGACTATGGCTACACCTTC.

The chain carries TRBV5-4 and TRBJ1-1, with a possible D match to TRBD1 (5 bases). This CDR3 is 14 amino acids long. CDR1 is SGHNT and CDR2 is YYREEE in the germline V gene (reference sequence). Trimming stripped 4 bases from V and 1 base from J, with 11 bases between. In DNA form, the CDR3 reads TGTGCCAGCAGCGACCCGACAGCGAACACTGAAGCTTTCTTT. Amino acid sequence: CASSDPTANTEAFF.

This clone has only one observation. CDR3 in amino acids: CASRKRGPTGELFF. The CDR3 DNA reads TGTGCCAGCAGGAAAAGAGGGCCTACCGGGGAGCTGTTTTTT. The chain recombines TRBV27 with TRBJ2-2; TRBD2 might be the D (5 bases). The CDR3 is 14 amino acids. With 6 bases removed from V and 5 bases from J, the gap between germline ends came to 13 bases. The germline CDR1 and CDR2 sequences are MNHEY and SMNVEV (reference sequence).

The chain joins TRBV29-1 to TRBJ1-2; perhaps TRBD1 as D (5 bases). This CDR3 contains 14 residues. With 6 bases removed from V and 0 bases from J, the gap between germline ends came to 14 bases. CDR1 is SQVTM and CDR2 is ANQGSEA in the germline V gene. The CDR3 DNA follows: TGCAGCGTCCGACAGCTTCTAGCTAACTATGGCTACACCTTC. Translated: CSVRQLLANYGYTF.